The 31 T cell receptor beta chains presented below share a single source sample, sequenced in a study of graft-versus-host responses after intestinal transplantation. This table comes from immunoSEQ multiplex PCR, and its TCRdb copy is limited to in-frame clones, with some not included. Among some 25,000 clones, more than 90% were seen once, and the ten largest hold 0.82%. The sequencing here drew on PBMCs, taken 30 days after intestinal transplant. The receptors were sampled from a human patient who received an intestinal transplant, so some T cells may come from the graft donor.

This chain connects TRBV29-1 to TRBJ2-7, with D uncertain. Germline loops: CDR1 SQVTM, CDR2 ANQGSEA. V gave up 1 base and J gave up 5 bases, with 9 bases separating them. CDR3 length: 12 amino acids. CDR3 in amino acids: CSVEVGFNEQYF. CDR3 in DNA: TGCAGCGTTGAAGTGGGGTTCAACGAGCAGTACTTC.

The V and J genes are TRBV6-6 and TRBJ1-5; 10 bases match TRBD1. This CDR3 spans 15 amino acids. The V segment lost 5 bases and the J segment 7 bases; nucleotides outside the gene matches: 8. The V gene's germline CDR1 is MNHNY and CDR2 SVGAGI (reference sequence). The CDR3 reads CASSASGTGEQPQHF. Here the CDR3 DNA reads TGTGCCAGCAGTGCTTCCGGGACAGGGGAACAGCCCCAGCATTTT.

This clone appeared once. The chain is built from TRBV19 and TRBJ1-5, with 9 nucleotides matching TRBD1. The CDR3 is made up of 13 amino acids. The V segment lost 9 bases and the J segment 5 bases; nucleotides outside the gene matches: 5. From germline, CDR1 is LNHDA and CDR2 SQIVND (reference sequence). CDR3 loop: CASKGQGYQPQHF. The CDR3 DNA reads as TGTGCCAGCAAGGGACAGGGATATCAGCCCCAGCATTTT.

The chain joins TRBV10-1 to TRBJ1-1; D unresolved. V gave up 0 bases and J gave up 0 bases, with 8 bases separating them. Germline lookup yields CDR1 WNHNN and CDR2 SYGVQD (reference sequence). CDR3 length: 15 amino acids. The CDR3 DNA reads TGCGCCAGCAGTGAGTCCCAAGGGTTGAACACTGAAGCTTTCTTT. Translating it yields CASSESQGLNTEAFF.

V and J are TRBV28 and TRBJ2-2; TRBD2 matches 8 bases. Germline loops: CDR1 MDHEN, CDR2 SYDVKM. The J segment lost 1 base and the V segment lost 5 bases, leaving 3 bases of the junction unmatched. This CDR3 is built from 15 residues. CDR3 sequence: CASSPTSVNTGELFF. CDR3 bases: TGTGCCAGCAGTCCGACTAGCGTGAACACCGGGGAGCTGTTTTTT.

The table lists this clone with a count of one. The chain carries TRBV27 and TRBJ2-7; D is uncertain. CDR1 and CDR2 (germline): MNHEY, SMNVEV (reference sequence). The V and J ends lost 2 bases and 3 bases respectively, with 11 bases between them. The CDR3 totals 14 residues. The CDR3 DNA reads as TGTGCCAGCAGTTTAGGGCAGGCTGTCTACGAGCAGTACTTC. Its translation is CASSLGQAVYEQYF.

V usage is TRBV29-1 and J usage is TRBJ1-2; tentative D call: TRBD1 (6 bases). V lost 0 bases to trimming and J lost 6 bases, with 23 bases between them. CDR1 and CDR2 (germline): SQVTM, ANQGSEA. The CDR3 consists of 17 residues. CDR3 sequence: CSVEEGRGAGPRDGYTF. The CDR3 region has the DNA TGCAGCGTTGAAGAGGGGCGGGGGGCAGGTCCACGCGATGGCTACACCTTC.

The CDR3 loop reads CASSESTNTGELFF. For the CDR3, the DNA is TGCGCCAGCAGCGAGTCGACTAACACCGGGGAGCTGTTTTTT. The V gene is TRBV5-1, the J gene TRBJ2-2, with no clear D. CDR1 and CDR2 (germline): SGHRS, YFSETQ. Trimming left V 4 bases short and J 2 bases short, with 9 bases between. CDR3 length: 14 residues.

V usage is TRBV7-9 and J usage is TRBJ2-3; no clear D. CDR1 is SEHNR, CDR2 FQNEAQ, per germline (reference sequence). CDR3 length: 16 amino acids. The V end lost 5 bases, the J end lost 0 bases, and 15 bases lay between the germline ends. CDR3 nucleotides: TGTGCCAGCAGCCTCCGTCTTAAGGACAGCACAGATACGCAGTATTTT. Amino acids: CASSLRLKDSTDTQYF. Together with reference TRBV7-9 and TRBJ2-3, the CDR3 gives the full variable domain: DTGVSQNPRHKITKRGQNVTFRCDPISEHNRLYWYRQTLGQGPEFLTYFQNEAQLEKSRLLSDRFSAERPKGSFSTLEIQRTEQGDSAMYLCASSLRLKDSTDTQYFGPGTRLTVL.

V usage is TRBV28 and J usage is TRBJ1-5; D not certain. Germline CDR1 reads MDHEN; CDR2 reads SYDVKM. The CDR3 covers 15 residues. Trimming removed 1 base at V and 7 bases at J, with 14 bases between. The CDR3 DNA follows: TGTGCCAGCAGTTTATTAGGCGGACTCAGACAGCCCCAGCATTTT. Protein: CASSLLGGLRQPQHF.

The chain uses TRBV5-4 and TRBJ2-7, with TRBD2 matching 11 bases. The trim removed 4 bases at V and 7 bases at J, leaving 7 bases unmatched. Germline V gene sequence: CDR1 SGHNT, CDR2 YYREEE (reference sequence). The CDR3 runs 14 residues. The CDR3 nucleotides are TGTGCCAGCAGCCTGGGACTAGCGGTTGGGGAGCAGTACTTC. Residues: CASSLGLAVGEQYF.

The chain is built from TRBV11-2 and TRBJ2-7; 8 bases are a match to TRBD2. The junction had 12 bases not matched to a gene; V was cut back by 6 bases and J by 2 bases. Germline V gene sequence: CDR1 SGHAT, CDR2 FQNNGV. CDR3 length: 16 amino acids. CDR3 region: CASRPKTGGRAYEQYF. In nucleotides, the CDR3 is TGTGCCAGCAGACCCAAGACGGGGGGGCGGGCCTACGAGCAGTACTTC.

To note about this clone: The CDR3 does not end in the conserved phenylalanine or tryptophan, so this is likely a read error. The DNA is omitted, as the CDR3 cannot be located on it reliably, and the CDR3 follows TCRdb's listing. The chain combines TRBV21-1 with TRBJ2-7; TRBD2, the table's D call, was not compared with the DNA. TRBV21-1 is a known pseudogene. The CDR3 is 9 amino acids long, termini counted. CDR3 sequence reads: CASRRGGVC.

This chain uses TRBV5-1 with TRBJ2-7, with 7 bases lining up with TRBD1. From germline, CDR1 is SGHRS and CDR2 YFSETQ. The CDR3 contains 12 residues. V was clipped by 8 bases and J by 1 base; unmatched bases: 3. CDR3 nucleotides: TGCGCCAGTAGGGACAGTTCCTACGAGCAGTACTTC. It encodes CASRDSSYEQYF.

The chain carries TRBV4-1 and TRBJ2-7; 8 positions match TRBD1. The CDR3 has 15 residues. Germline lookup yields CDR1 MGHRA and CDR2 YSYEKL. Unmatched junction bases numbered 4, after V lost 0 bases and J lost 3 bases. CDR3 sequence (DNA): TGCGCCAGCAGCCAAGAAAGAGGACAGGGCTACGAGCAGTACTTC. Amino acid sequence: CASSQERGQGYEQYF.

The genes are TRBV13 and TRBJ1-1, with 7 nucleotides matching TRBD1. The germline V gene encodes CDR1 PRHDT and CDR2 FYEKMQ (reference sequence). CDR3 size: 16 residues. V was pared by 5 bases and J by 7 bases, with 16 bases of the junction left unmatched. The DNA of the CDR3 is TGTGCCAGCAGCGGCCGACAGGGAGAGGGGGCGGTTGAAGCTTTCTTT. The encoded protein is CASSGRQGEGAVEAFF. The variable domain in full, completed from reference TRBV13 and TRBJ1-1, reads AAGVIQSPRHLIKEKRETATLKCYPIPRHDTVYWYQQGPGQDPQFLISFYEKMQSDKGSIPDRFSAQQFSDYHSELNMSSLELGDSALYFCASSGRQGEGAVEAFFGQGTRLTVV.

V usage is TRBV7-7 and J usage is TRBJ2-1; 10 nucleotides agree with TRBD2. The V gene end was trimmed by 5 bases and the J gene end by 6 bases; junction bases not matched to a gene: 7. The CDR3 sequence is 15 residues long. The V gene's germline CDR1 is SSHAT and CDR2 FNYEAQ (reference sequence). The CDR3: CASSPGTSASNEQFF. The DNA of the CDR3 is TGTGCCAGCAGCCCGGGGACTAGCGCGTCCAATGAGCAGTTCTTC.

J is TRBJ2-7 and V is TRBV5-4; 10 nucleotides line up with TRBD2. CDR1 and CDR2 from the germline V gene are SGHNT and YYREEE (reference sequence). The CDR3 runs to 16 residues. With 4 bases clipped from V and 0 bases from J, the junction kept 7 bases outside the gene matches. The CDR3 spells CASSREAGGSSYEQYF. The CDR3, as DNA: TGTGCCAGCAGCCGGGAAGCGGGAGGGAGCTCCTACGAGCAGTACTTC. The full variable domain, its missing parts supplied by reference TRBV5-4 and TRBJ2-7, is ETGVTQSPTHLIKTRGQQVTLRCSSQSGHNTVSWYQQALGQGPQFIFQYYREEENGRGNFPPRFSGLQFPNYSSELNVNALELDDSALYLCASSREAGGSSYEQYFGPGTRLTVT.

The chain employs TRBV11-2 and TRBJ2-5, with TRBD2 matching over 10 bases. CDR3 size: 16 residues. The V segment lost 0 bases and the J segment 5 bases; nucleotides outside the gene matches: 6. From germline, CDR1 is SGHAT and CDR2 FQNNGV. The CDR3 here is CASSLEKRGGRETQYF. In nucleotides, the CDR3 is TGTGCCAGCAGCTTAGAGAAGCGGGGGGGCCGCGAGACCCAGTACTTC.

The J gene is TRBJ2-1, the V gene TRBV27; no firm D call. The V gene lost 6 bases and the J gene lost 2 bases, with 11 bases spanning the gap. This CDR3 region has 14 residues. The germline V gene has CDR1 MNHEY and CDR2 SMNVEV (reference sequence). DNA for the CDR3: TGTGCCAGCAGCGCTGACTCCCCCTACAATGAGCAGTTCTTC. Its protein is CASSADSPYNEQFF.

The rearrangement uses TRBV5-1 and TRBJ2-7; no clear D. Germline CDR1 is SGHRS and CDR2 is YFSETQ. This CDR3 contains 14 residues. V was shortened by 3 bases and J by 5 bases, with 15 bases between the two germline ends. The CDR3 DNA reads TGCGCCAGCAGCTCTATCGACGGTGATGACGAGCAGTACTTC. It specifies CASSSIDGDDEQYF.

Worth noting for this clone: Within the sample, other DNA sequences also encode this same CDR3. Here the CDR3 reads CASRPLSGSYEQYF. CDR3 bases: TGTGCCAGTAGACCCCTCAGTGGATCCTACGAGCAGTACTTC. The genes are TRBV19 and TRBJ2-7; unclear D gene. This CDR3 is built from 14 residues. The V end lost 6 bases, the J end lost 1 base, and 13 bases lay between the germline ends. The germline CDR1 and CDR2 sequences are LNHDA and SQIVND (reference sequence).

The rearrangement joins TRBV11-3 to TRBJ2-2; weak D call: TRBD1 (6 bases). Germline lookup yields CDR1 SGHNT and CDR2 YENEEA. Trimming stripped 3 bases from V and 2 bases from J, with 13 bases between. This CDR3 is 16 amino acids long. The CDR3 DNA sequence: TGTGCCAGCAGCTTGGCCGGGACAATTAACACCGGGGAGCTGTTTTTT. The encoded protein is CASSLAGTINTGELFF.

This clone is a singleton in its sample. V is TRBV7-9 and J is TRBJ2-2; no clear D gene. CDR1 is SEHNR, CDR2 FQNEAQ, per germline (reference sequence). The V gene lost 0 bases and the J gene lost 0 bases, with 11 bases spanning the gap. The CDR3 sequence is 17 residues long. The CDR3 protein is CASSLALGHANTGELFF. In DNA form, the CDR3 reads TGTGCCAGCAGCTTAGCTCTCGGTCACGCGAACACCGGGGAGCTGTTTTTT.

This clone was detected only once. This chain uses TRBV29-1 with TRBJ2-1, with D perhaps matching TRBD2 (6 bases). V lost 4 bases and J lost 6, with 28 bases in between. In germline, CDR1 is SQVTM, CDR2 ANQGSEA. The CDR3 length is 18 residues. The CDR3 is CSVVLEGRLSALANEQFF. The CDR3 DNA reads TGCAGCGTTGTATTAGAGGGGAGGTTAAGCGCGTTGGCCAATGAGCAGTTCTTC.

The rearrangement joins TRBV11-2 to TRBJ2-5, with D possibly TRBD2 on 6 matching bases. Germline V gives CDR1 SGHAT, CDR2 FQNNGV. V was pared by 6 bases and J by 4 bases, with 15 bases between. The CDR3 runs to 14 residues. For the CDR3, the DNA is TGTGCCAGCAGGAGGCCGGGAGTTCTAGAGACCCAGTACTTC. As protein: CASRRPGVLETQYF.

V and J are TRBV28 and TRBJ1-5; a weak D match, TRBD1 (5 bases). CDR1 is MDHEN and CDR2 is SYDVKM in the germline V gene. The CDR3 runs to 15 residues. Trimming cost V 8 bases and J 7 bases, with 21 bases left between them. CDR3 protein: CASVEGKKFLQPQHF. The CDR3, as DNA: TGTGCCAGCGTGGAGGGGAAAAAGTTCTTGCAGCCCCAGCATTTT.

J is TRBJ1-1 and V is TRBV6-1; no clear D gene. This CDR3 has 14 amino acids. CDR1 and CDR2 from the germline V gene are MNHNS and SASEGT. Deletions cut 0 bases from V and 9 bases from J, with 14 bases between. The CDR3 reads CASSEAGFSVQAFF. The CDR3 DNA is TGTGCCAGCAGTGAAGCTGGGTTCAGTGTGCAAGCTTTCTTT.

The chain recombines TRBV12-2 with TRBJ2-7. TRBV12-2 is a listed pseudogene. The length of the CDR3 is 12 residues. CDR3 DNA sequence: TGTGCAAGTCGCCCCCCGCTCTACGAGCAGTACTTC. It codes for CASRPPLYEQYF.

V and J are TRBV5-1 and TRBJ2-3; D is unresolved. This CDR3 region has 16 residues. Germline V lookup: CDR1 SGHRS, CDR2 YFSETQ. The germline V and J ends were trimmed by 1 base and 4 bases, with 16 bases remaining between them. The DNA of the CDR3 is TGCGCCAGCAGCTTGCGACCCAGGTCGGCGGCAGATACGCAGTATTTT. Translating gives CASSLRPRSAADTQYF.

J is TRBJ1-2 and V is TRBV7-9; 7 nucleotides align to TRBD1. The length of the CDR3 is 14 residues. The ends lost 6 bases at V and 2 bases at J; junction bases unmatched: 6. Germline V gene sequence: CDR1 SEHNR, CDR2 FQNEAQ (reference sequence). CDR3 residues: CASRPGTENYGYTF. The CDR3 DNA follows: TGTGCCAGCAGGCCCGGGACAGAGAACTATGGCTACACCTTC.